Sequencing of this T cell receptor beta chain was carried out in a study of cytomegalovirus exposure and HLA in healthy donors. Study summary: Unique TCR beta sequences numbering some 120 million came from about 179 million T cells in an earlier analysis.

The PCR was carried out with 60 Vbeta primers and 13 Jbeta primers. Only in-frame clones appear in the TCRdb table, and some are missing; sequencing was by immunoSEQ multiplex PCR. The data hold around 150,000 clones, with roughly 84% observed a single time. On this clone itself: The antigen is undetermined.

Study observations and caveats: Reported performance of the classifier showed diagnosis of cytomegalovirus status with high specificity and sensitivity. Immune exposure information comprised only CMV serostatus.

With V trimmed by 4 bases and J by 1 base, 6 bases remained unmatched. Germline CDR1 reads LGHNA; CDR2 reads YSLEER. The length of the CDR3 is 16 residues. The donors (healthy individuals) were bone marrow donors. The rearrangement uses TRBV4-3 and TRBJ2-2; 7 nucleotides line up with TRBD1. The material sequenced was PBMCs. The sequence came from a boy younger than 10 in good health and CMV-seronegative. CDR3 DNA: TGCGCCAGCAGCCCGACAACAGGGGTGAACACCGGGGAGCTGTTTTTT. Amino acid sequence: CASSPTTGVNTGELFF.